Listed here is a single TCR beta chain. Original handling: Counts of nucleated cells, estimated from reference gene primer amplification, were obtained. Sequencing used immunoSEQ multiplex PCR; TCRdb keeps in-frame clones, though not all of them. D and trimming were read from the DNA, whereas the V and J calls and clone size are those reported in that table. The table shows roughly 220,000 clones, with around 81% occurring only once. The source of the sample is a study of blood T cell repertoires in COVID-19. Overall study context: PBMCs, B-cell-depleted T cells, or T cells were the source of the cDNA or gDNA that made up the material.

The age range of participants was 18 to 89 years, with residence in about two dozen US areas. Donors were grouped by their self-reported clinical history. V dropped 7 bases and J dropped 8; count of bases not matched to a gene: 9. Germline CDR1 is MNHEY and CDR2 is SVGAGI. The CDR3 loop spans 13 amino acids. Sequenced input: PBMCs or T cells enriched from blood (not recorded which). The source of this sequence is a man between 25 and 39 years old with acute COVID-19. This chain joins TRBV6-5 and TRBJ1-2, with 8 nucleotides matching TRBD1. The CDR3 reads CASISDRVKGYTF. CDR3 nucleotides: TGTGCCAGCATTTCGGACAGGGTAAAGGGCTACACCTTC.